This TCR beta chain was profiled in a study of cytomegalovirus exposure and HLA in healthy donors. About this clone itself: Antigen unknown.

Overall study findings and caveats: Investigators reported over 150 TCR beta chains as tied to cytomegalovirus.

Researchers ran the PCR with 60 Vbeta and 13 Jbeta primers. Here immunoSEQ multiplex PCR was the method, and the copy in TCRdb shows in-frame clones only, minus some. Altogether around 120,000 clones are present, approximately 80% being singletons, with the ten largest covering approximately 0.24%. CDR3 length: 14 amino acids. CDR1 and CDR2 (germline): MNHEY, SMNVEV (reference sequence). V lost 5 bases and J 0 bases, leaving 8 bases between the germline ends. The sample taken for sequencing was PBMCs. The source is a man aged 50 to 60 in good health and CMV-seronegative. The rearrangement joins TRBV27 to TRBJ1-5; D not resolved. The CDR3: CASSPINSNQPQHF. Here the CDR3 DNA reads TGTGCCAGCAGTCCCATCAATAGCAATCAGCCCCAGCATTTT.